This TCR beta chain stems from a study of technical replicates of blood from a few donors. Trimming took 4 bases from V and 5 from J, leaving 14 bases between them. The CDR3 contains 14 residues. CDR1 and CDR2 from the germline V gene are MNHNY and SVGAGI (reference sequence). TCRdb keeps only in-frame clones here, not all; method: immunoSEQ multiplex PCR. The sample has 81,000 or so clones; 90% to 97% are singletons. The receptor was derived from a human donor in good health. Source material: T cells isolated from PBMCs. This sequence joins TRBV6-6 and TRBJ1-1; no clear D. This chain's CDR3 is CASSLGVSGTEAFF. For the CDR3, the DNA is TGTGCCAGCAGTTTAGGCGTTTCGGGAACTGAAGCTTTCTTT.